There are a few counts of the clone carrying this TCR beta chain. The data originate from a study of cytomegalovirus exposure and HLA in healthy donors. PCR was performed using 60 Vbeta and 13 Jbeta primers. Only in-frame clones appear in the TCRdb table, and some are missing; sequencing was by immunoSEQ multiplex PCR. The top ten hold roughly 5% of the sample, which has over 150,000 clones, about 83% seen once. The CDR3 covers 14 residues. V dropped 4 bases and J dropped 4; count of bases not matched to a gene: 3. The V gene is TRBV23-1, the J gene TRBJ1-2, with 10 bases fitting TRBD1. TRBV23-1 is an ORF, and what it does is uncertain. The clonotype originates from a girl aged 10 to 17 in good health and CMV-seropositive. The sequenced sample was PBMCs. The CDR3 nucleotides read TGCGCCAGCAGTCCTCGGACAGGGGGCTATGGCTACACCTTC. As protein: CASSPRTGGYGYTF.